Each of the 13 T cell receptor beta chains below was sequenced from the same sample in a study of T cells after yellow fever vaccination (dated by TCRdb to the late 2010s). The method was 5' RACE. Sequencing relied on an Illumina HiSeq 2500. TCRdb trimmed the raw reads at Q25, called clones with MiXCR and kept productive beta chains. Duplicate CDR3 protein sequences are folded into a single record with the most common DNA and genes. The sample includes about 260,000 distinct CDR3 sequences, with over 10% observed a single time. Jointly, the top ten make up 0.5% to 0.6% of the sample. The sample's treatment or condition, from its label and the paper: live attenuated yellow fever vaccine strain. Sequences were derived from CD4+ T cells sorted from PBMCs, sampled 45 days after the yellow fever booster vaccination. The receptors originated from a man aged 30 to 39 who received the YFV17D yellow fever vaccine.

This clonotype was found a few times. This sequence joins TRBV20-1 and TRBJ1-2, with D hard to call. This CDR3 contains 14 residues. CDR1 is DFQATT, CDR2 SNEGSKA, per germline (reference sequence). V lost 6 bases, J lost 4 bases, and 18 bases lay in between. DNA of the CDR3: TGCAGTGCGGAACTGAAGGGAGGATCCTATGGCTACACCTTC. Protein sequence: CSAELKGGSYGYTF.

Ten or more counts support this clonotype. CDR3 sequence (DNA): TGCAGTGCTAGCCAAACCGGGGAGCTGTTTTTT. It translates to CSASQTGELFF. This chain links TRBV20-1 with TRBJ2-2; D gene ambiguous. In germline, CDR1 is DFQATT, CDR2 SNEGSKA (reference sequence). The CDR3 sequence is 11 residues long. Trimming took 3 bases from V and 5 from J, leaving 4 bases between them.

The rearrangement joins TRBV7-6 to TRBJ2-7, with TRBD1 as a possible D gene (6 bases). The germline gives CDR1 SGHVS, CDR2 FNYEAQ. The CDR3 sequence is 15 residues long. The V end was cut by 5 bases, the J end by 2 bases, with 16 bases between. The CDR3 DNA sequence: TGTGCCAGCAGCATTTCCGGAGGACAGACCTACGAGCAGTACTTC. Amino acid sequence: CASSISGGQTYEQYF.

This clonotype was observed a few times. CDR3 in amino acids: CASSSGAGVLTGELFF. CDR3 DNA: TGTGCCAGCAGCTCCGGCGCGGGAGTCTTGACCGGGGAGCTGTTTTTT. V gene TRBV7-2 combines with J gene TRBJ2-2; the match to TRBD2 covers 7 bases. Trimming cost V 4 bases and J 5 bases; bases outside gene matches: 10. CDR1 and CDR2 (germline): SGHTA, FQGNSA. This CDR3 comprises 16 residues.

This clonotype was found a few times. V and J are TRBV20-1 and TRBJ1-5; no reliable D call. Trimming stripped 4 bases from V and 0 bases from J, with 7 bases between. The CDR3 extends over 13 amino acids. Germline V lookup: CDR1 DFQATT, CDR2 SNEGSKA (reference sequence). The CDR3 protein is CSAMGDSNQPQHF. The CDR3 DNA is TGCAGTGCTATGGGAGATAGCAATCAGCCCCAGCATTTT.

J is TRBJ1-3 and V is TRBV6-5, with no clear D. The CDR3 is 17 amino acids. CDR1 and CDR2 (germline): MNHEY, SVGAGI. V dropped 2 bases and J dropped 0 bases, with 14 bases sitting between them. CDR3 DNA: TGTGCCAGCAGTTACGGACTGGACTCCCACTCTGGAAACACCATATATTTT. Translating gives CASSYGLDSHSGNTIYF.

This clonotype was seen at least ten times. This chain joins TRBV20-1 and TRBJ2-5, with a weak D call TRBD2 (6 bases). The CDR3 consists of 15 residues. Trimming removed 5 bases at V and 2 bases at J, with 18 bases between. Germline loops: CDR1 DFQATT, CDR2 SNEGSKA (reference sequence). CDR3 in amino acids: CSAPRVGDFQETQYF. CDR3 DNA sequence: TGCAGTGCTCCTAGGGTAGGGGACTTTCAAGAGACCCAGTACTTC.

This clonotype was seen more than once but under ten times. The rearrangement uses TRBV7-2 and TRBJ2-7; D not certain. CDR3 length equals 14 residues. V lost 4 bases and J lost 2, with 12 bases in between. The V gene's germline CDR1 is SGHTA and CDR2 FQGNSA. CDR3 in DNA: TGTGCCAGCAGCTCGTTGCCAACGGCCTACGAGCAGTACTTC. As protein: CASSSLPTAYEQYF.

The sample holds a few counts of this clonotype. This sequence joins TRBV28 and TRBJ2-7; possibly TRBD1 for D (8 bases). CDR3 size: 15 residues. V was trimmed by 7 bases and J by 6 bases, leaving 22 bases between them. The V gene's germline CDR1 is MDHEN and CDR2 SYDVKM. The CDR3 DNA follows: TGTGCCAGCATCACCCAGGGGGCGGGGGACCCCGAGCAGTACTTC. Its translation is CASITQGAGDPEQYF. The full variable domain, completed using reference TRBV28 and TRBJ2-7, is DVKVTQSSRYLVKRTGEKVFLECVQDMDHENMFWYRQDPGLGLRLIYFSYDVKMKEKGDIPEGYSVSREKKERFSLILESASTNQTSMYLCASITQGAGDPEQYFGPGTRLTVT.

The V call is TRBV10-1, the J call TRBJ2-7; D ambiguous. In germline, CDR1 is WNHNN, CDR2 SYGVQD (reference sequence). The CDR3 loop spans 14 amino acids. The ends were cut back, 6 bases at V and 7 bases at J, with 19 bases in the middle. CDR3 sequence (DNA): TGCGCCAGCAGCGCCGGGTCTTACACGGGTGAGCAGTACTTC. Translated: CASSAGSYTGEQYF.

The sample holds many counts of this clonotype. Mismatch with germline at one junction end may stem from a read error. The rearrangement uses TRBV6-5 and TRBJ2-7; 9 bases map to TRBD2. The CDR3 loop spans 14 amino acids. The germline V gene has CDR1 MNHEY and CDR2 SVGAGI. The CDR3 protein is CASSLLAGTYGQYF. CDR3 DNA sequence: TGTGCCAGCAGTCTCCTAGCGGGAACCTACGGGCAGTACTTC.

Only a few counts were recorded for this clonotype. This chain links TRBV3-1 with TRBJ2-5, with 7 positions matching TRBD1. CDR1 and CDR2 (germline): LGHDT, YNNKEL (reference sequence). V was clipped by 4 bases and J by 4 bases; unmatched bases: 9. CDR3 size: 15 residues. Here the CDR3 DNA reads TGTGCCAGCAGCCCACAACAGGGGATGGGAGAGACCCAGTACTTC. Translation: CASSPQQGMGETQYF.

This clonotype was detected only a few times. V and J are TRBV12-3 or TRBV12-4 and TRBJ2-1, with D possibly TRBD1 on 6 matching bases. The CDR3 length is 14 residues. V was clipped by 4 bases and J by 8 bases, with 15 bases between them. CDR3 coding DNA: TGTGCCAGCAGTTCCGGGACACGGCGTTATGAGCAGTTCTTC. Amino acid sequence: CASSSGTRRYEQFF.